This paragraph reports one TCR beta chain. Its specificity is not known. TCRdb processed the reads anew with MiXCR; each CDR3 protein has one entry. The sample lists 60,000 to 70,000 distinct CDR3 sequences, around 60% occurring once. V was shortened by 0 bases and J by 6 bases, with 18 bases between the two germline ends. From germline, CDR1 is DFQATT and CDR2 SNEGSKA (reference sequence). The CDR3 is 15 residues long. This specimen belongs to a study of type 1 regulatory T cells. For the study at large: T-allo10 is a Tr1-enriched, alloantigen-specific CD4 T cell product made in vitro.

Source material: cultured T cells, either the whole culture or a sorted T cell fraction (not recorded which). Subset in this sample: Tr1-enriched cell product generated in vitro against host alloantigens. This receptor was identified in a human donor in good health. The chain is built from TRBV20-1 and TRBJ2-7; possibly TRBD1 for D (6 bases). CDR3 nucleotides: TGCAGTGCTAGAGATCAAGTCTCCACAGGGCTCGAGCAGTACTTC. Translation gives CSARDQVSTGLEQYF.